These 10 T cell receptor beta chains were sequenced from one sample in a study of T cell responses to AZD1222 COVID-19 vaccine. The protocol was immunoSEQ multiplex PCR, while the TCRdb copy is restricted to in-frame clones and leaves out a portion. The profile shows 100,000 to 130,000 clones, around 92% of them singletons. The sequencing used peripheral blood, collected 28 days after the second AZD1222 dose. These receptors all stem from an adult who received the AZD1222 COVID-19 vaccine.

J is TRBJ1-1 and V is TRBV28; 7 bases match TRBD1. Trimming took 5 bases from V and 4 from J; bases not matched to a gene: 10. CDR1 is MDHEN and CDR2 is SYDVKM in the germline V gene. The CDR3 runs to 15 residues. CDR3 in DNA: TGTGCCAGCAGTCCGGACAGGCTGGTAGGCACTGAAGCTTTCTTT. This sequence encodes CASSPDRLVGTEAFF. The full variable domain, in which reference TRBV28 and TRBJ1-1 provide the parts outside the CDR3, is DVKVTQSSRYLVKRTGEKVFLECVQDMDHENMFWYRQDPGLGLRLIYFSYDVKMKEKGDIPEGYSVSREKKERFSLILESASTNQTSMYLCASSPDRLVGTEAFFGQGTRLTVV.

The chain joins TRBV28 to TRBJ2-3; TRBD2 is a possible D gene (5 bases). Trimming took 7 bases from V and 8 from J, leaving 10 bases between them. The CDR3 is made up of 11 amino acids. Germline CDR1 and CDR2: MDHEN and SYDVKM. For the CDR3, the DNA is TGTGCCAGCAAGAGGGCCGGTACGCAGTATTTT. Protein: CASKRAGTQYF.

The chain uses TRBV4-3 and TRBJ1-4; D is possibly TRBD1 (6 bases). V lost 3 bases and J lost 0, with 14 bases in between. Germline V CDR1 and CDR2: LGHNA, YSLEER. This CDR3 has 17 amino acids. CDR3 DNA sequence: TGCGCCAGCAGCCACGCCGCGAGGGGGGCAACTAATGAAAAACTGTTTTTT. Its protein is CASSHAARGATNEKLFF.

This rearrangement joins TRBV7-8 to TRBJ1-5, with TRBD1 matching over 10 bases. CDR1 and CDR2 from the germline V gene are SGHVS and FQNEAQ. Losses at the gene ends were 5 bases for V and 2 bases for J; bases not matched to a gene: 0. The CDR3 contains 14 residues. CDR3 in amino acids: CASSGQGGNQPQHF. CDR3 DNA sequence: TGTGCCAGCAGCGGACAGGGGGGCAATCAGCCCCAGCATTTT.

The chain is built from TRBV7-9 and TRBJ2-1; 8 bases match TRBD2. The V segment lost 7 bases and the J segment 4 bases; nucleotides outside the gene matches: 9. The CDR3 contains 15 residues. Germline V gives CDR1 SEHNR, CDR2 FQNEAQ (reference sequence). The CDR3 coding sequence is TGTGCCAGCATCCGGGGGCGGGAGGCTTACAATGAGCAGTTCTTC. Amino acids: CASIRGREAYNEQFF.

The gene calls are TRBV5-1 and TRBJ1-2, with D possibly matching TRBD1 (5 bases). The length of the CDR3 is 14 residues. Looked up from germline, CDR1 is SGHRS and CDR2 is YFSETQ. V shed 1 base and J shed 4 bases, with 11 bases lying between them. The CDR3: CASSLSGRAYGYTF. DNA of the CDR3: TGCGCCAGCAGCTTGTCCGGCAGGGCCTATGGCTACACCTTC.

J is TRBJ2-1 and V is TRBV10-1; weak D call: TRBD2 (7 bases). The CDR3 contains 17 residues. In germline, CDR1 is WNHNN, CDR2 SYGVQD (reference sequence). Trimming took 3 bases from V and 0 from J, leaving 15 bases between them. This CDR3 is CASSDLGGPYSYNEQFF. The CDR3 DNA is TGCGCCAGCAGTGACCTCGGGGGGCCGTACTCCTACAATGAGCAGTTCTTC.

The V call is TRBV19, the J call TRBJ1-1; 9 bases are a match to TRBD1. The CDR3 is 13 amino acids. Germline V lookup: CDR1 LNHDA, CDR2 SQIVND (reference sequence). The V gene end was trimmed by 4 bases and the J gene end by 7 bases; junction bases not matched to a gene: 4. CDR3 DNA sequence: TGTGCCAGTAGTACTACAGGGGGCATTGAAGCTTTCTTT. Its protein product is CASSTTGGIEAFF.

This clone appeared a few times. V gene TRBV4-1 combines with J gene TRBJ1-1; D uncertain. Trimming took off 4 bases at V and 4 bases at J, with 13 bases between the two ends. There are 14 residues in the CDR3. Germline assignment: CDR1 MGHRA and CDR2 YSYEKL. The CDR3 coding sequence is TGCGCCAGCAGCCCCCCGGGGAAGGCCACTGAAGCTTTCTTT. Translating it yields CASSPPGKATEAFF.

The V and J genes are TRBV10-2 and TRBJ1-4; no clear D. Trimming took off 4 bases at V and 6 bases at J, with 6 bases between the two ends. CDR3 length: 12 amino acids. Germline assignment: CDR1 WSHSY and CDR2 SAAADI. The CDR3 sequence: CASSVQYEKLFF. For the CDR3, the DNA is TGCGCCAGCAGTGTCCAGTATGAAAAACTGTTTTTT.